Following are 18 T cell receptor beta chains from one sample sequenced in a study of T cells after yellow fever vaccination. TCRdb ran MiXCR on the 5' RACE reads and lists one entry per CDR3 protein. The sample includes some 350,000 distinct CDR3 sequences, around 3.9% of them seen just once. The input for sequencing was PBMCs, taken 5 days after the yellow fever booster vaccination. These receptors were taken from a man between 18 and 29 years old who received the YFV17D yellow fever vaccine.

This clonotype occurred a few times. The V call is TRBV12-3 or TRBV12-4, the J call TRBJ1-1; weak D call: TRBD1 (6 bases). The CDR3 covers 16 residues. The V end was cut by 6 bases, the J end by 1 base, with 18 bases between. CDR3 bases: TGTGCCAGCAGGGAAGGACAGCCGACAGGGAACACTGAAGCTTTCTTT. This sequence encodes CASREGQPTGNTEAFF.

V gene TRBV7-2 combines with J gene TRBJ1-5; 10 nucleotides match TRBD1. V lost 1 base, J lost 2 bases, and 11 bases stayed unmatched. Germline V gene data show CDR1 as SGHTA and CDR2 as FQGNSA. The CDR3 has 19 residues. CDR3 sequence: CASSLGNTQGTGGNQPQHF. CDR3 sequence (DNA): TGTGCCAGCAGCTTAGGGAATACTCAAGGGACAGGGGGCAATCAGCCCCAGCATTTT.

The table lists this clonotype with many counts. This rearrangement joins TRBV9 to TRBJ2-1; 7 nucleotides align to TRBD1. The CDR3 has 14 amino acids. With 3 bases clipped from V and 4 bases from J, the junction kept 4 bases outside the gene matches. Germline-derived CDR1 and CDR2 are SGDLS and YYNGEE. CDR3 amino acids: CASSDGTAYNEQFF. DNA for the CDR3: TGTGCCAGCAGCGACGGGACAGCTTACAATGAGCAGTTCTTC.

This clonotype was seen many times. This chain links TRBV7-2 with TRBJ1-3; D remains ambiguous. Trimming left V 1 base short and J 1 base short, with 8 bases between. CDR3 size: 15 residues. CDR1 is SGHTA and CDR2 is FQGNSA in the germline V gene. CDR3 sequence (DNA): TGTGCCAGCAGCTTAGTAGCGGAGTCTGGAAACACCATATATTTT. This codes for CASSLVAESGNTIYF.

This clonotype was observed a handful of times. The gene calls are TRBV6-2 or TRBV6-3 and TRBJ2-1; D possibly matches TRBD1 or TRBD2 (7 bases each). CDR3 length equals 11 residues. Germline loops: CDR1 MNHEY, CDR2 SVGEGT. Trimming took off 4 bases at V and 14 bases at J, with 12 bases between the two ends. CDR3 sequence: CASSSGGAEFF. The CDR3 DNA sequence: TGTGCCAGCAGTTCAGGGGGGGCGGAGTTCTTC.

The rearrangement joins TRBV19 to TRBJ2-3; 15 positions match TRBD2. V shed 0 bases and J 4 bases; nucleotides not matched to a gene: 5. The CDR3 loop spans 18 amino acids. Looked up from germline, CDR1 is LNHDA and CDR2 is SQIVND (reference sequence). CDR3 DNA: TGTGCCAGTAGTATAGAATGGACTAGCGGGGGGGTCGCAGATACGCAGTATTTT. It is translated as CASSIEWTSGGVADTQYF.

This clonotype was detected only a few times. This rearrangement joins TRBV20-1 to TRBJ2-2; D might be TRBD2 (6 bases). Per the germline V gene, CDR1 is DFQATT and CDR2 is SNEGSKA (reference sequence). Trimming pared 3 bases from V and 1 base from J, leaving 15 bases between. The CDR3 runs 16 residues. This CDR3 reads CSARGLADWNTGELFF. CDR3 DNA: TGCAGTGCTAGGGGATTAGCGGATTGGAACACCGGGGAGCTGTTTTTT.

This clonotype was counted between two and nine times. The chain recombines TRBV11-2 with TRBJ1-6, with D unresolved. Per the germline V gene, CDR1 is SGHAT and CDR2 is FQNNGV. This CDR3 is 13 amino acids long. The V end lost 7 bases, the J end lost 10 bases, and 14 bases lay between the germline ends. CDR3 in amino acids: CASTLLAGSPLHF. In DNA form, the CDR3 reads TGTGCCAGCACCCTCCTCGCGGGCTCACCCCTCCACTTT.

The rearrangement joins TRBV5-1 to TRBJ1-1; 7 bases line up with TRBD1. Germline values: CDR1 SGHRS, CDR2 YFSETQ. Trimming cost V 0 bases and J 1 base; bases outside gene matches: 12. The CDR3 length is 18 residues. The DNA for the CDR3 is TGCGCCAGCAGCTTGGGATATCGGGACAGCGTAACGAACACTGAAGCTTTCTTT. As protein: CASSLGYRDSVTNTEAFF.

This clonotype was observed a handful of times. V is TRBV21-1 and J is TRBJ2-3; the table calls TRBD1, which could not be checked here. TRBV21-1 is designated a pseudogene. This CDR3 contains 17 residues. The CDR3 coding sequence is TGTGCCAGCAGCAAAGCGCGGGCGGAGAGTAGCACAGATACGCAGTATTTT. It yields the protein CASSKARAESSTDTQYF.

V usage is TRBV3-1 and J usage is TRBJ2-7, with 8 positions matching TRBD1. This CDR3 is 16 amino acids long. The trim removed 0 bases at V and 6 bases at J, leaving 10 bases unmatched. CDR1 is LGHDT and CDR2 is YNNKEL in the germline V gene (reference sequence). The CDR3 DNA follows: TGTGCCAGCAGCCAAGATCCCGGGACAGGTGTGCGCGAGCAGTACTTC. Its protein product is CASSQDPGTGVREQYF.

At least ten counts were recorded for this clonotype. This chain joins TRBV20-1 and TRBJ2-3; possible D gene TRBD2, 6 bases. Trimming took off 3 bases at V and 4 bases at J, with 17 bases between the two ends. Per germline, CDR1 DFQATT and CDR2 SNEGSKA (reference sequence). The CDR3 totals 15 residues. DNA for the CDR3: TGCAGTGCTAGGGCGGACTATAGTTTTGCAGATACGCAGTATTTT. Its protein product is CSARADYSFADTQYF.

The chain recombines TRBV18 with TRBJ1-3, with TRBD1 as a possible D gene (6 bases). There are 17 residues in the CDR3. CDR1 and CDR2 from the germline V gene are KGHSH and LQKENI. The germline V and J ends were trimmed by 4 bases and 11 bases, with 27 bases remaining between them. CDR3 sequence reads: CASSLLGQAISSSSIYF. The CDR3 DNA reads TGTGCCAGCTCACTCCTGGGACAAGCTATCTCCTCTTCCTCCATATATTTT.

J is TRBJ2-3 and V is TRBV6-5; TRBD2 matches 13 bases. CDR3 length: 17 residues. J lost 5 bases, V lost 11 bases, and 16 bases had no gene match. The V gene's germline CDR1 is MNHEY and CDR2 SVGAGI. CDR3 sequence: CAAAPITSGGAGDTQYF. DNA of the CDR3: TGTGCCGCCGCCCCGATCACTAGCGGGGGGGCGGGAGATACGCAGTATTTT.

This clonotype was detected ten times or more. The chain carries TRBV7-2 and TRBJ2-5; 12 bases agree with TRBD2. Trimming cost V 5 bases and J 5 bases; bases outside gene matches: 18. This CDR3 spans 19 amino acids. Germline CDR1 reads SGHTA; CDR2 reads FQGNSA. CDR3 region: CASSIGASGGALGLETQYF. For the CDR3, the DNA is TGTGCCAGCAGCATCGGAGCTAGCGGGGGGGCCTTAGGTTTGGAGACCCAGTACTTC. Drawing the rest from reference TRBV7-2 and TRBJ2-5, the complete variable domain is GAGVSQSPSNKVTEKGKDVELRCDPISGHTALYWYRQSLGQGLEFLIYFQGNSAPDKSGLPSDRFSAERTGGSVSTLTIQRTQQEDSAVYLCASSIGASGGALGLETQYFGPGTRLLVL.

This chain connects TRBV20-1 to TRBJ2-6, with a tentative D call TRBD1 (6 bases). This CDR3 has 13 residues. Trimming removed 7 bases from V and 0 bases from J, with 7 bases in between. Germline V gene data show CDR1 as DFQATT and CDR2 as SNEGSKA (reference sequence). The CDR3 nucleotides are TGCAGTGGCAGGGGCTCTGGGGCCAACGTCCTGACTTTC. Amino acids: CSGRGSGANVLTF.

The chain links TRBV7-8 to TRBJ2-1; 9 bases match TRBD2. CDR3 length equals 17 residues. Germline V CDR1 and CDR2: SGHVS, FQNEAQ. With 5 bases clipped from V and 1 base from J, the junction kept 9 bases outside the gene matches. The CDR3 protein is CASSPEETSGSYNEQFF. In DNA, the CDR3 is TGTGCCAGCAGCCCCGAAGAAACTAGCGGGTCCTACAATGAGCAGTTCTTC.

The rearrangement links TRBV6-2 or TRBV6-3 to TRBJ1-6, with D maybe TRBD1 (5 bases). V was shortened by 6 bases and J by 5 bases, with 14 bases between the two germline ends. The germline gives CDR1 MNHEY, CDR2 SVGEGT. This CDR3 has 15 amino acids. DNA of the CDR3: TGTGCCAGCAGCGACAGACAGCCCGATAATTCACCCCTCCACTTT. Translated, it gives CASSDRQPDNSPLHF.